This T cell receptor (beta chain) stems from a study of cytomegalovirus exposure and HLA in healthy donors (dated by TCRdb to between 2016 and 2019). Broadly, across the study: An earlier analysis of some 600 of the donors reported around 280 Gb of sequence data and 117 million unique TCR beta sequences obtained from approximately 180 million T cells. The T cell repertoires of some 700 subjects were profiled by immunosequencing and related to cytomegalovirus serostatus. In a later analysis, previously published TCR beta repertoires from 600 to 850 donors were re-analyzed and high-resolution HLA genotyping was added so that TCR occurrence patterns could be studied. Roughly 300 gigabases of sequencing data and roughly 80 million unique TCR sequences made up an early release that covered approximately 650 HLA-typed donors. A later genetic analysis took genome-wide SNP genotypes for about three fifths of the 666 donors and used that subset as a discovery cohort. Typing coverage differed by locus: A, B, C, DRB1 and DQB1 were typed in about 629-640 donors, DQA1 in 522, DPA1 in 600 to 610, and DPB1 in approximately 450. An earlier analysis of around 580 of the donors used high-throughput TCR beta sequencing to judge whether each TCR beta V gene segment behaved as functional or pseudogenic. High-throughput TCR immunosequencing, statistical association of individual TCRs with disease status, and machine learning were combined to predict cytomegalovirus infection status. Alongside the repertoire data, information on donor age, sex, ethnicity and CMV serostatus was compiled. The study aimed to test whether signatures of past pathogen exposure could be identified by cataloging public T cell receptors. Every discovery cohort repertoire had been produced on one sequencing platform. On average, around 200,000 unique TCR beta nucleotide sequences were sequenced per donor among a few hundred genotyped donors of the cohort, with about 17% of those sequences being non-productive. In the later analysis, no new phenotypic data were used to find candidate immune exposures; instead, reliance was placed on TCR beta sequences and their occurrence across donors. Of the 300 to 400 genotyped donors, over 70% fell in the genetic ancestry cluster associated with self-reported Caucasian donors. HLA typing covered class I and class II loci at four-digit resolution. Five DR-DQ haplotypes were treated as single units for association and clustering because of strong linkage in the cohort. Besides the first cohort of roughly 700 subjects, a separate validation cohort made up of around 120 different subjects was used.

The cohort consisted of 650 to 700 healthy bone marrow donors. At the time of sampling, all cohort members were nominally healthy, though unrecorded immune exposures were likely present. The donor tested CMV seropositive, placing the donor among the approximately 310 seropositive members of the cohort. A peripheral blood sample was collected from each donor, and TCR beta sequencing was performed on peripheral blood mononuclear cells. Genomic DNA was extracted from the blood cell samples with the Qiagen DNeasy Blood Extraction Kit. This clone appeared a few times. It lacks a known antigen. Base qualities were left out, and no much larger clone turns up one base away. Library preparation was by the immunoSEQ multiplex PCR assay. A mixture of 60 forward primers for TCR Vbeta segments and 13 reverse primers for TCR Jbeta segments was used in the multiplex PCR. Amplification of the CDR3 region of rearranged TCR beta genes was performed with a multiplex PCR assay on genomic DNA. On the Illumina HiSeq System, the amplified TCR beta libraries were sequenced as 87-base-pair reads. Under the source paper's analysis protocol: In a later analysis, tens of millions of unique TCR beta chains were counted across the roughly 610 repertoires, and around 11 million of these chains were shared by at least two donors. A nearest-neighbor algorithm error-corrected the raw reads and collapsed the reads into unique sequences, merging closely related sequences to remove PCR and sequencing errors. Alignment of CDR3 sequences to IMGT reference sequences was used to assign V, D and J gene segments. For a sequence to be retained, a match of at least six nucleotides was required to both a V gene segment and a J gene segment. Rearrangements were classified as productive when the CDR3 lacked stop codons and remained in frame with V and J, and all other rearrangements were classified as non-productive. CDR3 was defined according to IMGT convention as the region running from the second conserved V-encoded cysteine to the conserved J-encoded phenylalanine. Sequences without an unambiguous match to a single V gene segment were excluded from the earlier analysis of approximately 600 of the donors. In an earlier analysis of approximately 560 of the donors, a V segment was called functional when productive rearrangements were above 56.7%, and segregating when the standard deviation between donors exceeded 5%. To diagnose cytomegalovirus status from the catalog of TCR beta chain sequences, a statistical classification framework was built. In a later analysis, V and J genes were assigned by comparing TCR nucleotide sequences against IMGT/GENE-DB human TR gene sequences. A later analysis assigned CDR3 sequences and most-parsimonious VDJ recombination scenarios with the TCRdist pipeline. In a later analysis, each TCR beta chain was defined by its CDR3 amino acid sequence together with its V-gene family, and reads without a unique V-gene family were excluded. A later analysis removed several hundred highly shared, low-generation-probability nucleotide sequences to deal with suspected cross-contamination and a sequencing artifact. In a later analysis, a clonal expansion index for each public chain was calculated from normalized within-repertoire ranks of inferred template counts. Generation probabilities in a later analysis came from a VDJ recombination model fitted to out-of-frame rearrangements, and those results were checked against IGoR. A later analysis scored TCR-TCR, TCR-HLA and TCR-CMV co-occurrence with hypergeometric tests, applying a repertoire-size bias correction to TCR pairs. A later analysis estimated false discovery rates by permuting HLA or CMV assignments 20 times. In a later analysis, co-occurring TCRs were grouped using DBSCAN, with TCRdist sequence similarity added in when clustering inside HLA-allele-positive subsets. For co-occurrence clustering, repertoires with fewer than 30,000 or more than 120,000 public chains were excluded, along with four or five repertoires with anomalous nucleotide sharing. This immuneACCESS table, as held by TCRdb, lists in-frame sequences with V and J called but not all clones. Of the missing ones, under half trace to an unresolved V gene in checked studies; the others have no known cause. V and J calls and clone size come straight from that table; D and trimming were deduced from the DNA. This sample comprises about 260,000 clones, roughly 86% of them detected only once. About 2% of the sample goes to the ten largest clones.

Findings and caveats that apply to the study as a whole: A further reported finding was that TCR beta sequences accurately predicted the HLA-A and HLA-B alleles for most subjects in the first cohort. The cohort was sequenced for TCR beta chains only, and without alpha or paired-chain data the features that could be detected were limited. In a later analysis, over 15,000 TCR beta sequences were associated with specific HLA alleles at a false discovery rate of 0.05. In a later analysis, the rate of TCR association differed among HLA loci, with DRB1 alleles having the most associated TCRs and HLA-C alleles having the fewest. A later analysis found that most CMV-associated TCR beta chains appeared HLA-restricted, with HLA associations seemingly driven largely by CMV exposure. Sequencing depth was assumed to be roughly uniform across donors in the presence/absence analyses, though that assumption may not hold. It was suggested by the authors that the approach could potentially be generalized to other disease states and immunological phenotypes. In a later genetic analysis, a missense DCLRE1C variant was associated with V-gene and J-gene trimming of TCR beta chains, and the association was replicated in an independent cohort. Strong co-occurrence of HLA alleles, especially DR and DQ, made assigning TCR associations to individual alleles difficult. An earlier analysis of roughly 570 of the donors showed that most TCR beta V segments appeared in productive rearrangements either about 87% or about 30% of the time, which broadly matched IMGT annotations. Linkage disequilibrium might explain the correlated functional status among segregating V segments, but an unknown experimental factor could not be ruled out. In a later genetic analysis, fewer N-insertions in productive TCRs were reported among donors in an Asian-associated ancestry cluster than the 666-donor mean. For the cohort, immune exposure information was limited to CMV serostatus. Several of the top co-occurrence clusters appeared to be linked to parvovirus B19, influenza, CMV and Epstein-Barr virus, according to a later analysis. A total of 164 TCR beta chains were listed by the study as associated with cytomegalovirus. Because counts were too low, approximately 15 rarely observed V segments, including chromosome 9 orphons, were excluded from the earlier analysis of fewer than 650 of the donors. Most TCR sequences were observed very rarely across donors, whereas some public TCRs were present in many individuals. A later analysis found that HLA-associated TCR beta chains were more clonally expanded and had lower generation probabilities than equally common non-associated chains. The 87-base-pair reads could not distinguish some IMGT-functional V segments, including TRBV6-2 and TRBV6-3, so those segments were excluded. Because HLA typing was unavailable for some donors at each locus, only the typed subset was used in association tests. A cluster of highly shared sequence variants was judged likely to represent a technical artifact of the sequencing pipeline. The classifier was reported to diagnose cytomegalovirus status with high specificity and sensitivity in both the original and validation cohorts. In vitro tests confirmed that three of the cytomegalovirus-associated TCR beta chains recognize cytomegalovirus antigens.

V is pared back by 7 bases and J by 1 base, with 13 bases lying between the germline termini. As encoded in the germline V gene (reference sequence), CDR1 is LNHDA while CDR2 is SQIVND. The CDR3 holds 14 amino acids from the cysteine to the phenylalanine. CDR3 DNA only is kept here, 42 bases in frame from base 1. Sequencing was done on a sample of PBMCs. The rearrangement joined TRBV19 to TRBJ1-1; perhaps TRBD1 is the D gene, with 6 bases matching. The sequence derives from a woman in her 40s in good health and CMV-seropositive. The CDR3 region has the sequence CASKSRGRNTEAFF. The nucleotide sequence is TGTGCCAGTAAGAGTAGGGGGAGGAACACTGAAGCTTTCTTT.